These T cell receptor beta chains were read from a single sample in a study of early T cells in non-severe SARS-CoV-2 infection. One entry per CDR3 protein, called by TCRdb with MiXCR from the 5' RACE reads. The table has tens of thousands of distinct CDR3 sequences, approximately 11% seen once. What was sequenced was whole blood. The receptors were gathered from an adult who was a healthcare worker with PCR-confirmed SARS-CoV-2 infection or an uninfected control (not recorded which). Both conserved end residues are part of each CDR3. The D gene is left open where the match is weak. The size of a clone is reported for some rows only, either as once, few or many, or as a class for expanded clones.

V gene	J gene	clone size	D gene	CDR3 protein	CDR3 DNA
TRBV29-1	TRBJ2-1	-	-	CSVEGADLRGNEQFF	TGCAGCGTTGAAGGGGCGGATCTCAGGGGCAATGAGCAGTTCTTC
TRBV12-3/TRBV12-4	TRBJ2-1	-	TRBD2	CASSQGLAGGPVAYNEQFF	TGTGCCAGCAGCCAAGGACTAGCGGGAGGGCCAGTGGCCTACAATGAGCAGTTCTTC
TRBV11-2	TRBJ1-3	few	-	CASRHLDRRRNTIYF	TGTGCCAGCAGACATCTGGACAGAAGACGGAACACCATATATTTT
TRBV7-3	TRBJ2-3	once	-	CASSSRPLGDGDTQYF	TGTGCCAGCAGCTCAAGACCTCTGGGGGACGGAGATACGCAGTATTTT
TRBV6-5	TRBJ2-7	-	-	CASRKPGQTYEQYF	TGTGCCAGCAGAAAACCGGGACAAACCTACGAGCAGTACTTC
TRBV5-4	TRBJ2-3	many	-	CASSFRTTADTQYF	TGTGCCAGCAGCTTCCGGACAACCGCAGATACGCAGTATTTT
TRBV2	TRBJ1-1	-	-	CASTPRLLNTEAFF	TGTGCCAGCACCCCCAGACTTTTGAACACTGAAGCTTTCTTT
TRBV18	TRBJ1-2	few	-	CASSATGDGYTF	TGTGCCAGCTCGGCGACAGGAGACGGCTACACCTTC
TRBV10-2	TRBJ2-7	-	-	CASAGQSYEQYF	TGCGCCAGCGCGGGACAGTCCTACGAGCAGTACTTC
TRBV20-1	TRBJ1-2	-	-	CSARADGGNGYTF	TGCAGTGCTAGAGCCGATGGGGGAAATGGCTACACCTTC
TRBV7-2	TRBJ2-5	-	TRBD1	CASSLWDRGQETQYF	TGTGCCAGCAGCTTATGGGACAGGGGGCAAGAGACCCAGTACTTC
TRBV18	TRBJ2-7	-	TRBD2	CASSPREGSYEQYF	TGTGCCAGCTCACCACGGGAGGGATCCTACGAGCAGTACTTC
TRBV18	TRBJ1-5	few	-	CASSGVHGRVSNQPQHF	TGTGCCAGCTCAGGAGTCCACGGGCGGGTGAGCAATCAGCCCCAGCATTTT
TRBV6-1	TRBJ2-4	-	-	CASSDPRLTGTKDIQYF	TGTGCCAGCAGTGACCCGCGTCTGACAGGGACTAAGGACATTCAGTACTTC
TRBV2	TRBJ1-1	-	-	CASSDTVNTEAFF	TGTGCCAGCAGTGATACTGTGAACACTGAAGCTTTCTTT
TRBV4-1	TRBJ1-6	-	-	CASSQEVLGTLHF	TGCGCCAGCAGCCAAGAGGTCCTGGGCACTCTCCACTTT
TRBV20-1	TRBJ2-3	-	-	CSAGERDTQYF	TGCAGTGCTGGGGAGAGGGATACGCAGTATTTT
TRBV20-1	TRBJ2-7	-	-	CSAGLQGFSYEQYF	TGCAGTGCTGGATTACAGGGATTTTCCTACGAGCAGTACTTC
TRBV28	TRBJ2-7	-	-	CASSSSGDYEQYF	TGTGCCAGCAGTTCCTCAGGAGACTACGAGCAGTACTTC
TRBV6-2/TRBV6-3	TRBJ2-2	many	-	CATSLSDTGELFF	TGTGCCACCTCGCTAAGCGACACCGGGGAGCTGTTTTTT
TRBV6-6	TRBJ2-5	many	TRBD2	CASSQGLAETQYF	TGTGCCAGCAGCCAAGGACTAGCAGAGACCCAGTACTTC
TRBV28	TRBJ2-7	few	TRBD1	CASSQPGTAGYEQYF	TGTGCCAGCAGTCAACCCGGGACAGCAGGCTACGAGCAGTACTTC
TRBV6-2/TRBV6-3	TRBJ2-7	-	TRBD2	CASSYALAGGHEQYF	TGTGCCAGCAGTTACGCCTTAGCGGGAGGCCACGAGCAGTACTTC
TRBV6-2/TRBV6-3	TRBJ2-3	-	TRBD2	CASSYSAGSTDTQYF	TGTGCCAGCAGTTACTCAGCGGGAAGCACAGATACGCAGTATTTT
TRBV7-6	TRBJ2-5	few	-	CASAARTRETQYF	TGTGCCAGCGCCGCAAGGACGAGGGAGACCCAGTACTTC
TRBV2	TRBJ2-1	many	-	CASTQGMGSYNEQFF	TGTGCCAGCACCCAGGGGATGGGGTCCTACAATGAGCAGTTCTTC
TRBV19	TRBJ1-1	many	TRBD1	CASKPRQGRGAFF	TGTGCCAGTAAGCCAAGACAGGGGAGAGGGGCTTTCTTT
TRBV7-6	TRBJ2-7	-	TRBD1	CASSLVGTEAYEQYF	TGTGCCAGCAGCTTAGTTGGGACAGAAGCCTACGAGCAGTACTTC
TRBV30	TRBJ1-6	few	TRBD1	CAWRTGNNDSPLHF	TGTGCCTGGAGGACAGGGAATAACGACTCACCCCTCCACTTT
TRBV7-6	TRBJ2-3	few	TRBD2	CASSLGLAGADTQYF	TGTGCCAGCAGCTTAGGACTAGCGGGAGCAGATACGCAGTATTTT
TRBV25-1	TRBJ2-7	-	-	CASSEVSLQNVHEQYF	TGTGCCAGCAGTGAGGTCTCTTTACAGAACGTCCACGAGCAGTACTTC
TRBV7-2	TRBJ2-7	few	-	CASSATGSSYEQYF	TGTGCCAGCAGCGCGACAGGAAGCTCCTACGAGCAGTACTTC